Listed below are T cell receptor beta chains from one sample, sequenced in a study of blood T cells in healthy people across ages. TCRdb processed the 5' RACE reads anew with MiXCR; each CDR3 protein has one entry. The sample has roughly 1.6 million distinct CDR3 sequences; about 31% are singletons. The material sequenced was blood. These receptor sequences come from a woman in her twenties or thirties in good health. CDR3s include the opening cysteine and the closing phenylalanine or tryptophan. D genes are given only for firm matches. Not every row has a clone size; where given, it reads once, few, many or a size class.

D gene	V gene	clone size	J gene	CDR3 protein	CDR3 DNA
.	TRBV6-4	.	TRBJ1-2	CASRDAGQGYTF	TGTGCCAGCAGAGACGCCGGCCAGGGCTACACCTTC
TRBD1	TRBV28	.	TRBJ2-7	CASSLQQGDDEQYF	TGTGCCAGCAGTTTACAACAGGGGGACGACGAGCAGTACTTC
TRBD2	TRBV20-1	.	TRBJ2-1	CSARRTSGSYNEQFF	TGCAGTGCTAGGAGGACTAGCGGATCCTACAATGAGCAGTTCTTC
TRBD1	TRBV6-1	few	TRBJ2-7	CASSERAGGPYEQYF	TGTGCCAGCAGTGAAAGGGCAGGGGGCCCCTACGAGCAGTACTTC
TRBD1	TRBV6-1	many	TRBJ2-7	CASRDRVYEQYF	TGTGCCAGCAGGGACAGGGTGTACGAGCAGTACTTC
.	TRBV18	.	TRBJ2-1	CASSRQSSSYNEQFF	TGTGCCAGCTCACGTCAAAGTAGCTCCTACAATGAGCAGTTCTTC
TRBD2	TRBV5-6	.	TRBJ2-5	CASSQGLAAPETQYF	TGTGCCAGCAGCCAGGGACTAGCGGCTCCGGAGACCCAGTACTTC
TRBD2	TRBV20-1	few	TRBJ2-1	CSATSGTSSYNEQFF	TGCAGTGCTACGTCCGGGACTAGCTCCTACAATGAGCAGTTCTTC
.	TRBV20-1	.	TRBJ2-1	CSARMATSSYNEQFF	TGCAGTGCGAGAATGGCTACAAGCTCCTACAATGAGCAGTTCTTC
TRBD2	TRBV9	.	TRBJ2-7	CASSQSGAGGPVGDDEQYF	TGTGCCAGCAGCCAGAGCGGGGCGGGGGGGCCGGTTGGAGATGACGAGCAGTACTTC
.	TRBV7-3	.	TRBJ2-5	CASSRTGQLGGETQYF	TGTGCCAGCAGCCGCACAGGACAGCTCGGGGGAGAGACCCAGTACTTC
.	TRBV5-6	many	TRBJ2-7	CASSYLGSGSREQYF	TGTGCCAGCAGCTACCTCGGGTCGGGGTCACGCGAGCAGTACTTC
TRBD2	TRBV7-3	few	TRBJ2-1	CASSLHRTSGSLGSYNEQFF	TGTGCCAGCAGCCTACATAGGACTAGCGGGAGCCTAGGATCCTACAATGAGCAGTTCTTC
TRBD2	TRBV5-1	.	TRBJ2-5	CASSFLGGLADETQYF	TGCGCCAGCAGCTTTCTTGGGGGACTAGCAGACGAGACCCAGTACTTC
.	TRBV11-2	.	TRBJ2-5	CASSPEGDGETQYF	TGTGCCAGCAGCCCCGAGGGTGACGGGGAGACCCAGTACTTC